Sequencing of this TCR beta chain was carried out in a study of cytomegalovirus exposure and HLA in healthy donors. Study-wide results and caveats: Certain indistinguishable V segments, among them TRBV6-2 and TRBV6-3, were excluded. Most CMV-associated TCR beta chains appeared HLA-restricted in a later analysis.

As to this clone: Antigen: not known.

It was with 60 Vbeta and 13 Jbeta primers that the PCR ran. Assay used: immunoSEQ multiplex PCR; TCRdb lists only in-frame clones, some missing. The data contain about 160,000 clones, roughly 82% of them singletons. Germline V gene sequence: CDR1 MNHEY, CDR2 SMNVEV (reference sequence). This CDR3 spans 14 amino acids. With V trimmed by 5 bases and J by 3 bases, 5 bases remained unmatched. The sequence came from a girl aged 10 to 17 in good health and CMV-seropositive. The chain employs TRBV27 and TRBJ2-7; 9 bases fit TRBD1. The sequenced sample was PBMCs. As DNA, the CDR3 is TGTGCCAGCAGTATCCGGGACAGGGTCTACGAGCAGTACTTC. This sequence encodes CASSIRDRVYEQYF.